This T cell receptor beta chain was retrieved from a study of cytomegalovirus exposure and HLA in healthy donors. A multiplex PCR was run with 60 Vbeta primers and 13 Jbeta primers. Assay: immunoSEQ multiplex PCR; the TCRdb copy retains only in-frame clones and omits some. In the table there are about 140,000 clones, 80% of which are singletons. CDR3 size: 11 residues. V lost 5 bases and J lost 6, with 7 bases in between. Germline V gene data show CDR1 as SGHAT and CDR2 as FQNNGV. This clone appeared once. Its antigen remains unidentified. Regarding the study as a whole: It was reported in a later analysis that an Asian-associated ancestry cluster showed fewer N-insertions than the roughly 710-donor mean. Serostatus for CMV was the only available immune exposure information.

This clonotype originated in a man under 40 in good health and CMV-seronegative. Sequencing was performed on PBMCs. The rearrangement joins TRBV11-2 to TRBJ2-5, with D unclear. Here the CDR3 DNA reads TGTGCCAGCAGCGGCCCAAAGACCCAGTACTTC. This codes for CASSGPKTQYF.